The 10 T cell receptor beta chains reported below all come from one sample, sequenced in a study of regulatory T cells in long-lasting Graves disease. Through Arm-PCR of CDR3 regions and iRepertoire HTBI primers, TCR beta libraries were built. TCRdb analysed the multiplex PCR reads with MiXCR anew, one entry per CDR3 protein. Among about 310,000 distinct CDR3 sequences listed, approximately 20% were seen once. Stated time point: persistent/refractory GD, antithyroid drugs over 5 years with positive TRAb. From PBMCs, RNA was extracted and then used to make the TCR library. The sample consisted of peripheral blood mononuclear cells (PBMCs), taken when the disease was refractory, from a patient treated with antithyroid drugs. The origin of the receptors is a female donor with Graves disease.

This clonotype was detected a few times. This sequence joins TRBV7-2 and TRBJ2-7; the match to TRBD2 covers 9 bases. The V gene's germline CDR1 is SGHTA and CDR2 FQGNSA. The CDR3 consists of 16 residues. J was trimmed by 7 bases and V by 2 bases; bases with no gene match: 12. The CDR3 nucleotides are TGTGCCAGCAGCTTACTGCTAGCGGGAACGTCTCGGGAGCAGTACTTC. Translated, it gives CASSLLLAGTSREQYF.

This clonotype has just a few counts. This rearrangement joins TRBV7-2 to TRBJ2-5; 9 positions agree with TRBD1. CDR1 is SGHTA, CDR2 FQGNSA, per germline. V lost 4 bases to trimming and J lost 0 bases; unmatched junction nucleotides: 9. CDR3 length: 17 residues. CDR3 nucleotide sequence: TGTGCCAGCAGCTCCCACCCGGACAGGGGATACCAAGAGACCCAGTACTTC. It translates to CASSSHPDRGYQETQYF.

This sequence joins TRBV20-1 and TRBJ2-5; D is unresolved. The CDR3 sequence is 15 residues long. CDR1 and CDR2 (germline): DFQATT, SNEGSKA (reference sequence). Between the trimmed V and J ends, which lost 0 bases and 5 bases, there was a span of 16 bases. The CDR3 loop reads CSARDPQDSRETQYF. In DNA form, the CDR3 reads TGCAGTGCTAGAGATCCGCAAGACTCGAGGGAGACCCAGTACTTC.

In its sample, this clonotype was seen many times. This rearrangement joins TRBV28 to TRBJ2-5; D is possibly TRBD1 (5 bases). Looked up from germline, CDR1 is MDHEN and CDR2 is SYDVKM. This CDR3 comprises 13 residues. With 2 bases removed from V and 4 bases from J, the gap between germline ends came to 8 bases. CDR3 nucleotide sequence: TGTGCCAGCAGTTTACAGGGCTTAGAGACCCAGTACTTC. Its translation is CASSLQGLETQYF. The full variable domain, with the rest looked up from reference TRBV28 and TRBJ2-5, is DVKVTQSSRYLVKRTGEKVFLECVQDMDHENMFWYRQDPGLGLRLIYFSYDVKMKEKGDIPEGYSVSREKKERFSLILESASTNQTSMYLCASSLQGLETQYFGPGTRLLVL.

The sample holds many counts of this clonotype. V usage is TRBV2 and J usage is TRBJ1-4, with D hard to call. The germline CDR1 and CDR2 sequences are SNHLY and FYNNEI. The CDR3 covers 15 residues. Deletions cut 3 bases from V and 3 bases from J, with 11 bases between. CDR3 protein: CASSEGRGANEKLFF. The CDR3 nucleotides are TGTGCCAGCAGTGAGGGTCGCGGTGCTAATGAAAAACTGTTTTTT.

This clonotype was detected many times. At one end, the junction sequence differs from germline, possibly due to a read error. The rearrangement joins TRBV7-7 to TRBJ2-5, with 9 bases lining up with TRBD1. The germline CDR1 and CDR2 sequences are SSHAT and FNYEAQ (reference sequence). This CDR3 spans 16 amino acids. The CDR3 DNA follows: TGTGCTAGCAGCTTAAGTGGGACAGGGCTCGAAGAGACCCAGTACTTC. Protein: CASSLSGTGLEETQYF.

For this clonotype: A junction end diverges from the germline sequence, so it may reflect a read error. This chain uses TRBV28 with TRBJ2-7; D gene unclear. Per the germline V gene, CDR1 is MDHEN and CDR2 is SYDVKM. This CDR3 contains 14 residues. The CDR3 sequence: CAISDRQSSYVQYF. CDR3 sequence (DNA): TGTGCCATCAGTGATAGGCAGAGCTCCTACGTGCAGTACTTC.

This clonotype has a handful of counts. CDR3 region: CASSANSPLHF. The CDR3, as DNA: TGTGCCAGCAGTGCCAATTCACCCCTCCACTTT. V and J are TRBV2 and TRBJ1-6; D is undetermined. This CDR3 region has 11 residues. Germline V CDR1 and CDR2: SNHLY, FYNNEI. The germline V and J ends were trimmed by 4 bases and 7 bases, with 2 bases remaining between them. Complete variable domain (other parts from reference TRBV2 and TRBJ1-6): EPEVTQTPSHQVTQMGQEVILRCVPISNHLYFYWYRQILGQKVEFLVSFYNNEISEKSEIFDDQFSVERPDGSNFTLKIRSTKLEDSAMYFCASSANSPLHFGNGTRLTVT.

This chain uses TRBV15 with TRBJ2-2; 8 bases line up with TRBD2. Germline loops: CDR1 LNHNV, CDR2 YYDKDF (reference sequence). This CDR3 contains 15 residues. The V gene end was trimmed by 2 bases and the J gene end by 4 bases; junction bases not matched to a gene: 3. The CDR3 is CATSRLAGGTGELFF. CDR3 in DNA: TGTGCCACCAGCAGACTAGCGGGCGGCACCGGGGAGCTGTTTTTT. The entire variable domain, with the rest obtained from reference TRBV15 and TRBJ2-2, is as follows: DAMVIQNPRYQVTQFGKPVTLSCSQTLNHNVMYWYQQKSSQAPKLLFHYYDKDFNNEADTPDNFQSRRPNTSFCFLDIRSPGLGDTAMYLCATSRLAGGTGELFFGEGSRLTVL.

This clonotype turned up a few times. This rearrangement joins TRBV4-3 to TRBJ2-7, with a possible D match to TRBD1 (6 bases). Per germline, CDR1 LGHNA and CDR2 YSLEER. The CDR3 length is 14 residues. The germline V and J ends were trimmed by 0 bases and 6 bases, with 12 bases remaining between them. The CDR3 sequence: CASSQDGADSEQYF. As DNA, the CDR3 is TGCGCCAGCAGCCAAGATGGGGCGGACAGCGAGCAGTACTTC.